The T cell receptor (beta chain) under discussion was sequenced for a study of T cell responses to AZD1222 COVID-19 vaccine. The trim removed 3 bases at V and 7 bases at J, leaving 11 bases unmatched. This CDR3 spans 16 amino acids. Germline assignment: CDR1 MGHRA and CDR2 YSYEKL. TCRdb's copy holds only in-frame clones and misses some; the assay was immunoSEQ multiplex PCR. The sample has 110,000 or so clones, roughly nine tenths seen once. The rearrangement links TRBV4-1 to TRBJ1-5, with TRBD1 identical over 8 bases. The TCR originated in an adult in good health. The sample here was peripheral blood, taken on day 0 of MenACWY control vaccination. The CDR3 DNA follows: TGCGCCAGCAGCCAGGACAGGGCTCGGGTGAACCAGCCCCAGCATTTT. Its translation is CASSQDRARVNQPQHF.